This entry describes one T cell receptor beta chain. Just one base apart from a much larger clone, this may be a read error. The data are from a study of CD8+CD57+ T cells in acquired aplastic anemia. Study information: The average for DNA from sorted CD4+ and CD8+ cells was 2.5 to 4 ug.

For CDR3 and TCR beta VDJ profiling, genomic DNA was the template used. TCRdb reprocessed the reads via MiXCR and lists one record per CDR3 protein. The sample yields about 250,000 distinct CDR3 sequences, approximately 45% seen once. Before being chosen for sequencing, patients had shown CD8+CD57+ cell expansion by flow cytometry. By the time of blood sampling, patients had still received no therapy. V was shortened by 8 bases and J by 3 bases, with 16 bases between the two germline ends. This CDR3 has 14 amino acids. The chain links TRBV12-3 or TRBV12-4 to TRBJ1-1; D might be TRBD1 (5 bases). Sequenced sample: sorted CD4+, CD8+, or CD8+CD57+ T cells (not recorded which) from PBMCs. This clonotype was sampled from a human donor with aplastic anemia. CDR3 protein: CASGSTDIHTEAFF. Here the CDR3 DNA reads TGTGCCAGCGGTTCAACGGACATTCACACTGAAGCTTTCTTT.